Many counts were recorded for the clone carrying this T cell receptor (beta chain). With 1 base clipped from V and 6 bases from J, the junction kept 6 bases outside the gene matches. The CDR3 is 15 residues long. The unsorted libraries originated from 2 million PBMCs kept at -80 C. 5'RACE generated cDNA with 10-nucleotide random UMIs. MiXCR, run by TCRdb on the 5' RACE reads, gives a single entry per CDR3 protein. Of around 60,000 distinct CDR3 sequences listed, around 3.4% are singletons. The source of the sample is a study of neurological immune-mediated disorders. J is TRBJ2-3 and V is TRBV12-3 or TRBV12-4; 8 nucleotides line up with TRBD1. The sequenced material came from PBMCs. This clonotype was obtained from a woman aged 55 to 70 with multiple sclerosis. The DNA of the CDR3 is TGTGCCAGCAGTTTAGGGAGACAGGGGAAGGATACGCAGTATTTT. Translation gives CASSLGRQGKDTQYF.